This TCR beta chain was recorded in a study of CD8 T cells in ankylosing spondylitis. General observations from the study: Clones tied to disease were said to be significantly enriched in matched ankylosing spondylitis synovial fluid. Among TCR beta sequences, a motif of eight or nine highly homologous variants appeared characteristic of ankylosing spondylitis blood.

Making use of molecular barcodes, quantitative 5'-RACE generated TCR beta libraries. TCRdb used MiXCR to reprocess the 5' RACE reads, holding one entry per CDR3 protein. The repertoire consists of approximately 100,000 distinct CDR3 sequences, with about 8.6% occurring once and the leading ten covering roughly 9.9%. Comment on this clonotype: Its antigen is still unknown. With a much larger clone just one base away, this may be a read error.

The CDR3 is 14 residues long. Germline V CDR1 and CDR2: MGHRA, YSYEKL. Trimming removed 4 bases from V and 5 bases from J, with 12 bases in between. This clonotype originated in a male donor with ankylosing spondylitis or in good health (not recorded which). Specimen: blood, either unsorted or a sorted T cell fraction (not recorded which). The chain employs TRBV4-1 and TRBJ2-1; D is unresolved. CDR3 residues: CASSRWGQDNEQFF. As DNA, the CDR3 is TGCGCCAGCAGCCGGTGGGGTCAGGACAATGAGCAGTTCTTC.